Presented here are 15 T cell receptor beta chains from one specimen sequenced in a study of T-cell memory formation after mild COVID-19. Each CDR3 protein gets one entry after TCRdb re-called the 5' RACE reads with MiXCR. This table has over 400,000 distinct CDR3 sequences, under 25% appearing once. Sequencing was carried out using PBMCs or a T cell subset sorted from them (not recorded which). The source is an adult woman who had mild COVID-19 (a few samples of this study predate the infection). Cell type and time point are not known.

This chain connects TRBV20-1 to TRBJ2-7; tentatively, D is TRBD1 (6 bases). CDR1 is DFQATT, CDR2 SNEGSKA, per germline (reference sequence). CDR3 length: 12 amino acids. V was cut by 6 bases and J by 1 base, with 10 bases left in between. CDR3 protein: CSAGGTSYEQYF. The CDR3 region has the DNA TGCAGTGCAGGGGGAACTTCCTACGAGCAGTACTTC.

J is TRBJ2-3 and V is TRBV21-1; the DNA was not used to check the table's D call, TRBD2. TRBV21-1 is shown as a pseudogene. This CDR3 contains 18 residues. The chain's CDR3 is CASSKVLAGGPNTDTQYF. The CDR3 region has the DNA TGTGCCAGCAGCAAAGTACTAGCGGGGGGACCAAACACAGATACGCAGTATTTT.

Only a few counts were recorded for this clonotype. The rearrangement links TRBV6-6 to TRBJ1-4, with 11 bases matching TRBD1. The germline CDR1 and CDR2 sequences are MNHNY and SVGAGI (reference sequence). The CDR3 has 16 residues. After removal of 2 bases from V and 1 base from J, the junction contained 0 bases not matched to a gene. The CDR3 region has the DNA TGTGCCAGCAGTTACGGGACAGGGGGAACTAATGAAAAACTGTTTTTT. This codes for CASSYGTGGTNEKLFF.

The chain couples TRBV5-6 to TRBJ1-1; D not resolved. Between the trimmed V and J ends, which lost 2 bases and 1 base, there was a span of 6 bases. The germline CDR1 and CDR2 sequences are SGHDT and YYEEEE. The CDR3 runs to 13 residues. The CDR3 sequence: CASSFLANTEAFF. The CDR3, as DNA: TGTGCCAGCAGCTTTCTTGCGAACACTGAAGCTTTCTTT.

V is TRBV18 and J is TRBJ1-2; weak D call: TRBD1 (6 bases). CDR1 is KGHSH, CDR2 LQKENI, per germline. The germline V and J ends were trimmed by 2 bases and 6 bases, with 25 bases remaining between them. This CDR3 has 18 residues. CDR3 sequence: CASSPGLWRGPEADGYTF. DNA of the CDR3: TGTGCCAGCTCACCAGGCCTATGGCGGGGGCCTGAGGCCGATGGCTACACCTTC.

This chain uses TRBV7-8 with TRBJ2-6; D assignment may be TRBD1 or TRBD2 (6 bases each). Germline V gene data show CDR1 as SGHVS and CDR2 as FQNEAQ. V was clipped by 5 bases and J by 4 bases, with 12 bases between them. This CDR3 comprises 15 residues. This CDR3 reads CASSPGAWGANVLTF. CDR3 DNA sequence: TGTGCCAGCAGCCCGGGGGCATGGGGGGCCAACGTCCTGACTTTC. The full variable domain, rest sourced from reference TRBV7-8 and TRBJ2-6, is GAGVSQSPRYKVAKRGQDVALRCDPISGHVSLFWYQQALGQGPEFLTYFQNEAQLDKSGLPSDRFFAERPEGSVSTLKIQRTQQEDSAVYLCASSPGAWGANVLTFGAGSRLTVL.

V is TRBV29-1 and J is TRBJ2-7; TRBD1 matches at 8 bases. V was pared by 6 bases and J by 3 bases, with 13 bases of the junction left unmatched. This CDR3 region has 15 residues. Per germline, CDR1 SQVTM and CDR2 ANQGSEA. The CDR3 region has the DNA TGCAGCGTCGCGTCAGGGGGCGCAATGCTCTACGAGCAGTACTTC. Protein product: CSVASGGAMLYEQYF.

This clonotype was found a few times. A junction boundary mismatches the germline segment, possibly from a read error. The genes are TRBV18 and TRBJ2-2; possibly TRBD1 for D (5 bases). CDR1 KGHSH and CDR2 LQKENI come from the germline V gene. The CDR3 consists of 14 residues. CDR3 in amino acids: CSSSPDIRTGELFF. DNA of the CDR3: TGTTCCAGCTCACCGGACATCCGCACCGGGGAGCTGTTTTTT.

The J gene is TRBJ2-2, the V gene TRBV3-1, with D possibly matching TRBD2 (5 bases). This CDR3 has 14 residues. V lost 1 base and J lost 4, with 7 bases in between. From germline, CDR1 is LGHDT and CDR2 YNNKEL (reference sequence). CDR3 in DNA: TGTGCCAGCAGCCAAGGGACTTTCACCGGGGAGCTGTTTTTT. Its translation is CASSQGTFTGELFF.

This clonotype showed up just a few times. The chain carries TRBV3-1 and TRBJ1-2; D is perhaps TRBD1 (5 bases). Deletions cut 3 bases from V and 6 bases from J, with 14 bases between. This CDR3 has 14 amino acids. The germline V gene encodes CDR1 LGHDT and CDR2 YNNKEL (reference sequence). This CDR3 is CASSHFGDGDGYTF. The DNA for the CDR3 is TGTGCCAGCAGCCACTTTGGGGACGGTGATGGCTACACCTTC.

The chain combines TRBV24-1 with TRBJ2-1, with 9 positions matching TRBD2. Germline V gives CDR1 KGHDR, CDR2 SFDVKD. This CDR3 is built from 16 residues. The J segment lost 2 bases and the V segment lost 4 bases, leaving 5 bases of the junction unmatched. CDR3 residues: CATSEFSGSPYNEQFF. CDR3 nucleotide sequence: TGTGCCACCAGTGAATTTAGCGGGAGCCCCTACAATGAGCAGTTCTTC.

This clonotype was seen a few times. This chain connects TRBV7-2 to TRBJ1-2; no reliable D call. Germline lookup yields CDR1 SGHTA and CDR2 FQGNSA. Trimming pared 3 bases from V and 7 bases from J, leaving 18 bases between. The CDR3 loop spans 15 amino acids. The CDR3 is CASSFETFGSGGYTF. CDR3 DNA: TGTGCCAGCAGCTTTGAGACTTTCGGAAGTGGTGGCTACACCTTC. Full variable domain (rest looked up from reference TRBV7-2 and TRBJ1-2): GAGVSQSPSNKVTEKGKDVELRCDPISGHTALYWYRQSLGQGLEFLIYFQGNSAPDKSGLPSDRFSAERTGGSVSTLTIQRTQQEDSAVYLCASSFETFGSGGYTFGSGTRLTVV.

This clonotype appeared many times. The chain uses TRBV5-1 and TRBJ2-3, with 7 bases matching TRBD2. The CDR3 length is 14 residues. The trim removed 4 bases at V and 5 bases at J, leaving 7 bases unmatched. Germline V gene sequence: CDR1 SGHRS, CDR2 YFSETQ. The CDR3 sequence is CASSIRTSLDTQYF. The CDR3, as DNA: TGCGCCAGCAGCATCCGGACTAGTCTAGATACGCAGTATTTT.

This clonotype was counted between two and nine times. The CDR3: CASSLAPSWGGYEQYF. The CDR3 DNA reads TGTGCCAGCAGCTTAGCCCCCTCATGGGGGGGCTACGAGCAGTACTTC. The rearrangement links TRBV7-2 to TRBJ2-7, with 7 bases that match TRBD2. The CDR3 covers 16 residues. Trimming removed 0 bases from V and 3 bases from J; junction bases left unmatched: 8. CDR1 is SGHTA and CDR2 is FQGNSA in the germline V gene.

This clonotype was detected many times. The V gene is TRBV24-1, the J gene TRBJ2-1; 8 bases fit TRBD2. The CDR3 covers 14 residues. CDR1 and CDR2 (germline): KGHDR, SFDVKD. Unmatched junction bases numbered 7, after V lost 3 bases and J lost 10 bases. The CDR3 is CATSDTGRAKEQFF. CDR3 nucleotide sequence: TGTGCCACCAGTGATACCGGGAGGGCCAAGGAGCAGTTCTTC.